This T cell receptor beta chain emerged from a study of lung T cells in sarcoidosis with Löfgren's syndrome. Study as a whole: CD4+ T cells build up in sarcoidosis bronchoalveolar lavage fluid. Analyses focused on Löfgren's syndrome patients.

This clonotype rates as medium-sized. Its antigen is still unknown. Study-level findings and limits: Multiple Löfgren's syndrome patients reportedly shared TRAV12-1 and TRBV2 CDR3 motifs, suggesting public CD4+ TCRs. TRAV12-1 preferentially paired with TRBV2, with homologous CDR3s.

TCRdb used MiXCR to reprocess the reads, holding one entry per CDR3 protein. Counted here are about 19,000 distinct CDR3 sequences, over 20% occurring once; the ten biggest clones make up approximately 0.76%. The germline gives CDR1 MNHEY, CDR2 SMNVEV (reference sequence). The CDR3 length is 14 residues. The V end was cut by 7 bases, the J end by 4 bases, with 17 bases between. The material sequenced was CD4+ T cells from bronchoalveolar lavage. J is TRBJ2-7 and V is TRBV27; the D gene could be TRBD1 or TRBD2 (5 bases each). This clonotype originated in a human donor with sarcoidosis (Löfgren's syndrome or another form), or a control subject (not recorded which). Written as DNA, the CDR3 is TGTGCCAGCAAGCCCGGGACGACTCAGTACGAGCAGTACTTC. Protein sequence: CASKPGTTQYEQYF.